The T cell receptor (beta chain) under discussion was sequenced for a study of blood T cell repertoires in COVID-19. Germline V gene data show CDR1 as MNHEY and CDR2 as SVGEGT. The CDR3 is 15 residues long. The V and J ends lost 2 bases and 1 base respectively, with 11 bases between them. Sequencing was performed with immunoSEQ multiplex PCR; in TCRdb, only in-frame clones are kept and a portion is missing. The data contain more than 300,000 clones, 90% of them singletons. The specimen was PBMCs or T cells enriched from blood (not recorded which). The chain is built from TRBV6-2 or TRBV6-3 and TRBJ1-1; D is possibly TRBD1 (6 bases). The clonotype comes from a woman in her 30s who had been exposed to COVID-19. The CDR3 protein is CASSYVGGQNTEAFF. For the CDR3, the DNA is TGTGCCAGCAGTTACGTTGGGGGCCAGAACACTGAAGCTTTCTTT.